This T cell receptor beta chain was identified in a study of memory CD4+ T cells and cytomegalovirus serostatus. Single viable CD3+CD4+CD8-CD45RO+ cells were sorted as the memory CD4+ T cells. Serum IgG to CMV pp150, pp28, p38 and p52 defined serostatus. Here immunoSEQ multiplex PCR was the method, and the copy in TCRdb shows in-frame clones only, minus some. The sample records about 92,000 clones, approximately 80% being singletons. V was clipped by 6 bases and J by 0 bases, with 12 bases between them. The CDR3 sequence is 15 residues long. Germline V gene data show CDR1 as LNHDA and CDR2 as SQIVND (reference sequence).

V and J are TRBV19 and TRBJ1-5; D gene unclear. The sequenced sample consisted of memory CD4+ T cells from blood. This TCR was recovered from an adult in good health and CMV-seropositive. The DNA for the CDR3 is TGTGCCAGTAGCGGCCAGGCACTTAGCAATCAGCCCCAGCATTTT. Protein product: CASSGQALSNQPQHF.